Below, one TCR beta chain is given with its context. Its antigen remains unidentified. The CDR3 totals 13 residues. V lost 3 bases, J lost 9 bases, and 1 base stayed unmatched. Exclusion of patients followed from uncontrolled infection, other autoimmune disease, pregnancy or lactation. It was RNA transcripts that yielded the amplified TCR beta CDR3 regions. An initial round of RT-PCR targeting the TCR CDR3 relied on the HTBI primer set. TCRdb passed the multiplex PCR reads through MiXCR, listing each CDR3 protein once. The sample comprises about 700,000 distinct CDR3 sequences, roughly 15% of which are singletons, and roughly 10% rests with the top ten. This entry belongs to a study of T cells in Graves' hyperthyroidism and ophthalmopathy. Looking at the study overall: Sampling of peripheral blood happened at initial diagnosis, prior to any treatment. Study-level results: In validation, the model predicted ophthalmopathy. These predictions came a median 6.5 months before onset. Researchers report that a 13 V-J model separated ophthalmopathy from stable hyperthyroidism.

The chain couples TRBV12-3 or TRBV12-4 to TRBJ2-1, with 11 bases matching TRBD2. Material: blood. This clonotype was obtained from a woman aged 18 to 35 with Graves' hyperthyroidism. CDR3 DNA: TGTGCCAGCAGTTTCGGGACTAGCGGTGAGCAGTTCTTC. This gives the protein CASSFGTSGEQFF.